This T cell receptor beta chain was profiled in a study of CD8+ T cells in alopecia areata. Study observations and caveats: Patients shared TCRs less clearly than mice did, possibly for HLA-related reasons.

Separation by sorting yielded CD4+ and CD8+ T cells from PBMCs. V was cut by 10 bases and J by 8 bases, with 18 bases left in between. Germline-derived CDR1 and CDR2 are SNHLY and FYNNEI. There are 13 residues in the CDR3. Isolated RNA was reverse transcribed into cDNA used as the sequencing template. The data were produced by immunoSEQ multiplex PCR, yet TCRdb's version contains in-frame clones alone and is incomplete. The data hold tens of thousands of clones, with about 45% observed a single time. Comments on this clone: Its specificity is not known.

The clonotype was recovered from a human donor with alopecia areata. The source material was CD8+ T cells sorted from blood, sampled at week 0. The chain is built from TRBV2 and TRBJ2-1, with D possibly matching TRBD2 (5 bases). CDR3 DNA sequence: TGTGCCAACTATAACGGGATTACTCATGAGCAGTTCTTC. This sequence encodes CANYNGITHEQFF.